This TCR beta chain comes out of a study of cytomegalovirus exposure and HLA in healthy donors. Primers for the PCR totalled 60 Vbeta and 13 Jbeta. The protocol was immunoSEQ multiplex PCR, while the TCRdb copy is restricted to in-frame clones and leaves out a portion. The table lists 110,000 to 150,000 clones, approximately 80% of them singletons. Study observations and caveats: The CMV antigen specificity of a few CMV-associated chains was confirmed through in vitro analysis.

To note about this clone: Its antigen is unknown.

Germline values: CDR1 SGHDT, CDR2 YYEEEE. The CDR3 loop spans 15 amino acids. V gave up 3 bases and J gave up 1 base; unmatched junction bases: 3. The TCR originated in a male donor in good health and CMV-seronegative. The chain links TRBV5-6 to TRBJ1-4; 7 nucleotides agree with TRBD1. The sample was PBMCs. This chain's CDR3 is CASSSTGLTNEKLFF. The CDR3 DNA follows: TGTGCCAGCAGCTCGACAGGGCTAACTAATGAAAAACTGTTTTTT.